Following are 6 T cell receptor beta chains from one sample sequenced in a study of T-cell reconstitution after alpha-beta-depleted transplantation in children. Unique molecular identifiers were used to barcode this TCRbeta library. Via MiXCR, TCRdb re-called the PCR reads, giving one row per CDR3 protein. This table holds 60,000 to 80,000 distinct CDR3 sequences, approximately 7.4% found once. The sequencing here drew on PBMCs from the stem cell graft donor, taken from the stem cell graft. These receptors were collected from a human donor who donated a stem cell graft to a child with acute lymphoblastic leukemia.

In DNA, the CDR3 is TGTGCCAGCAGCTTAGTCGGCCAGGGGTCTGGGGCCAACGTCCTGACTTTC. The encoded protein is CASSLVGQGSGANVLTF. The chain carries TRBV7-2 and TRBJ2-6; a possible D gene is TRBD1 (6 bases). CDR3 length: 17 amino acids. Germline V gene lookup returns CDR1 SGHTA and CDR2 FQGNSA. The V gene lost 1 base and the J gene lost 1 base, with 11 bases spanning the gap.

Ten or more counts support this clonotype. The chain joins TRBV7-9 to TRBJ2-2, with D perhaps being TRBD1 or TRBD2 (5 bases each). Germline V CDR1 and CDR2: SEHNR, FQNEAQ (reference sequence). Trimming removed 5 bases at V and 1 base at J, with 11 bases between. The CDR3 has 15 residues. The CDR3 sequence: CASSGWDLNTGELFF. CDR3 nucleotide sequence: TGTGCCAGCAGCGGGTGGGACCTGAACACCGGGGAGCTGTTTTTT.

This clonotype has more than one count but fewer than ten. The J gene is TRBJ2-6, the V gene TRBV9; D is unresolved. There are 19 residues in the CDR3. V lost 1 base, J lost 0 bases, and 17 bases lay in between. CDR1 is SGDLS, CDR2 YYNGEE, per germline. In DNA form, the CDR3 reads TGTGCCAGCAGCGTAACCCTCGACTCTTGGACCTCTGGGGCCAACGTCCTGACTTTC. This sequence encodes CASSVTLDSWTSGANVLTF.

V usage is TRBV7-3 and J usage is TRBJ2-2; D not certain. The CDR3 runs 14 residues. V was pared by 1 base and J by 8 bases, with 11 bases between. Germline assignment: CDR1 SGHTA and CDR2 FQGTGA. The chain's CDR3 is CASSLIGVPGELFF. Written as DNA, the CDR3 is TGTGCCAGCAGCTTAATTGGGGTGCCGGGGGAGCTGTTTTTT.

This clonotype was found many times. The rearrangement joins TRBV6-5 to TRBJ1-6; 7 nucleotides match TRBD1. This CDR3 region has 13 residues. Trimming took 8 bases from V and 5 from J; bases not matched to a gene: 3. Germline-derived CDR1 and CDR2 are MNHEY and SVGAGI. This CDR3 is CASGTENNSPLHF. In DNA, the CDR3 is TGTGCCAGCGGGACAGAGAATAATTCACCCCTCCACTTT.

This chain connects TRBV4-2 to TRBJ2-7; D is tentatively TRBD1 or TRBD2 (6 bases each). The CDR3 is 13 amino acids. Germline V gene lookup returns CDR1 LGHNA and CDR2 YNFKEQ. V dropped 5 bases and J dropped 6 bases, with 14 bases sitting between them. The chain's CDR3 is CASSTGGLCEQYF. The CDR3 DNA reads as TGTGCCAGCAGCACCGGGGGCCTCTGCGAGCAGTACTTC.